Included here is one T cell receptor (beta chain) sequence, with context. This clonotype was observed a few times. It lacks a known antigen. No much larger clonotype is one base removed from it; base qualities were not supplied. The data were taken from a study of CD8 T cells in ankylosing spondylitis (dated by TCRdb to 2017 to 2019). Some background on the complete study: The study set out to find disease-linked TCR variants by profiling T cell receptor beta repertoires in ankylosing spondylitis patients and healthy donors. The full study cohort comprised 20 to 25 ankylosing spondylitis patients and roughly 100 healthy donors. Peripheral blood was sampled, and synovial fluid was additionally collected from ankylosing spondylitis patients. Study-wide conclusions, independent of this receptor: The disease-linked clones showed a CD8+ phenotype and occurred at relatively low frequencies in peripheral blood. According to the report, matched synovial fluid samples from ankylosing spondylitis patients were significantly enriched for the disease-linked clones. Some motif variants had previously been reported in the synovial fluid and blood of reactive arthritis patients, which suggests shared mechanisms of disease initiation. Blood from ankylosing spondylitis patients appeared to be characterized by a TCR beta motif composed of roughly eight highly homologous amino acid variants.

The reads were generated on an Illumina HiSeq 2500. TCR beta libraries were prepared by quantitative 5'-RACE with molecular barcodes. For the original study's pipeline: A new computational method based on a probabilistic model of VDJ rearrangement was used to identify disease-linked TCR variants. Starting from the raw public reads, TCRdb applied fastp trimming at Q25, assembled clones with MiXCR and retained in-frame beta chains. Rows with a matching CDR3 protein are joined into one entry that keeps the most common DNA and genes. V and J calls and clone size were set by TCRdb, not the authors. The sample yields some 200,000 distinct CDR3 sequences; more than 25% were counted once. The top ten clonotypes cover 6.6% of the sample. Reading the germline V gene (reference sequence) gives CDR1 DFQATT and CDR2 SNEGSKA. CDR3 length: 14 amino acids, cysteine to phenylalanine. Only the CDR3 DNA is retained, 42 bases long and in frame from the first base. V lost 4 bases and J lost 2 bases, and the count of bases not matched to a germline gene is 4.

The V gene is TRBV20-1 and the J gene is TRBJ2-7, and 11 bases in between align with TRBD2. The clonotype was recovered from a male donor with ankylosing spondylitis or in good health (not recorded which). The material sequenced was blood, either unsorted or a sorted T cell fraction (not recorded which). CDR3 sequence: CSAIAGGVPYEQYF. The bases read TGCAGTGCTATAGCGGGAGGGGTCCCCTACGAGCAGTACTTC.